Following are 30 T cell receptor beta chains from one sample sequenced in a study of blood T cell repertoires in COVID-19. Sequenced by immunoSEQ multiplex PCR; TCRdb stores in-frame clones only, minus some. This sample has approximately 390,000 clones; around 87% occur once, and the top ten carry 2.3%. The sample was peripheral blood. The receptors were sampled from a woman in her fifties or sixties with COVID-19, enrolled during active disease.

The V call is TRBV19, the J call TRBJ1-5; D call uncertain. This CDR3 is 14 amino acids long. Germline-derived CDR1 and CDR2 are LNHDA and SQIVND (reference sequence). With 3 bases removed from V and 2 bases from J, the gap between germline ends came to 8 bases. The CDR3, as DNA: TGTGCCAGTAGTATTAGCGGGGGCAATCAGCCCCAGCATTTT. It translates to CASSISGGNQPQHF.

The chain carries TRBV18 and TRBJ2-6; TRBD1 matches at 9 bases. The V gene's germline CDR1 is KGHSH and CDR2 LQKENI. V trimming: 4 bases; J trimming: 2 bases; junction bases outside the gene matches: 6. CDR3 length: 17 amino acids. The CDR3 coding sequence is TGTGCCAGCTCACAGAGGACAGGGGCACCTGGGGCCAACGTCCTGACTTTC. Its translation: CASSQRTGAPGANVLTF.

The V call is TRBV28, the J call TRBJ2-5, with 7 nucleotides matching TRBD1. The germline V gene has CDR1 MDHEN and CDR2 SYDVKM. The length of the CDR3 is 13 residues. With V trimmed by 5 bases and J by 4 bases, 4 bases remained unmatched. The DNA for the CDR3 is TGTGCCAGCAGTGTAGGGGGCCGAGAGACCCAGTACTTC. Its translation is CASSVGGRETQYF.

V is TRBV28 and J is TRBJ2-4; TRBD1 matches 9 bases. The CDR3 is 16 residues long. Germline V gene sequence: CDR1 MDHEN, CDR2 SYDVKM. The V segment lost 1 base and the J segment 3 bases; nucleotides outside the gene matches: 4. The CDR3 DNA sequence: TGTGCCAGCAGTTTATACACGACAGGGGGCAAAAACATTCAGTACTTC. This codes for CASSLYTTGGKNIQYF.

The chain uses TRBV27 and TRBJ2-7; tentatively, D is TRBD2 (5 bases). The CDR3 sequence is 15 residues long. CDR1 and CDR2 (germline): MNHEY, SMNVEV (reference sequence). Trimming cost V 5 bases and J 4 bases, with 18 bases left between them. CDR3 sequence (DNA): TGTGCCAGCAGTCGGAGCGAGCGGTATACTTACGAGCAGTACTTC. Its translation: CASSRSERYTYEQYF.

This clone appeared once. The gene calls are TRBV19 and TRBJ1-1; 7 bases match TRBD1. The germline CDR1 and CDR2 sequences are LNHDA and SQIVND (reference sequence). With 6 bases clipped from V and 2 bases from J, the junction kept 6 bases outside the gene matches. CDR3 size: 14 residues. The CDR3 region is CASSTRDSNTEAFF. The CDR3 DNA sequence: TGTGCCAGTAGCACTCGGGACAGTAACACTGAAGCTTTCTTT.

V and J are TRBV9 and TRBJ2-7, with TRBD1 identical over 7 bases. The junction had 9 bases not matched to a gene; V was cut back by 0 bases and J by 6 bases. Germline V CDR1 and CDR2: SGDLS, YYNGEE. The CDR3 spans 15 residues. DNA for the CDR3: TGTGCCAGCAGCGTAGTCGCAGGGGGTCTGGGCGAGCAGTACTTC. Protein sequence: CASSVVAGGLGEQYF. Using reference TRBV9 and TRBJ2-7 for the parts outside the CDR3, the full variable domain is DSGVTQTPKHLITATGQRVTLRCSPRSGDLSVYWYQQSLDQGLQFLIQYYNGEERAKGNILERFSAQQFPDLHSELNLSSLELGDSALYFCASSVVAGGLGEQYFGPGTRLTVT.

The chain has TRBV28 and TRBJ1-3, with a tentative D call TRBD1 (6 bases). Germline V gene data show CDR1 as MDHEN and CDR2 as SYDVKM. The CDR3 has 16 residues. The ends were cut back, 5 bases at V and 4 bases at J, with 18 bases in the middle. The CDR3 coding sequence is TGTGCCAGCAGTCCGAGCGTAGGACAGCCAGGAAACACCATATATTTT. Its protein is CASSPSVGQPGNTIYF.

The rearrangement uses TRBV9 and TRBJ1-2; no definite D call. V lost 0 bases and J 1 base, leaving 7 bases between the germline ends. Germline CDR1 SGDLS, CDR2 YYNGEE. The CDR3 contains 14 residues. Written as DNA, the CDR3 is TGTGCCAGCAGCGTAGATACTCTTAACTATGGCTACACCTTC. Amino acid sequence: CASSVDTLNYGYTF.

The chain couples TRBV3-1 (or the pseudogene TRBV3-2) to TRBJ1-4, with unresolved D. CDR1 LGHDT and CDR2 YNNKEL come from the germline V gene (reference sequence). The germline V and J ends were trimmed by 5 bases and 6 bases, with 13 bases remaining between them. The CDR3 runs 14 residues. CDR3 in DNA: TGTGCCAGCAGCGTTAGGACTGAGCATGAAAAACTGTTTTTT. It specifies CASSVRTEHEKLFF.

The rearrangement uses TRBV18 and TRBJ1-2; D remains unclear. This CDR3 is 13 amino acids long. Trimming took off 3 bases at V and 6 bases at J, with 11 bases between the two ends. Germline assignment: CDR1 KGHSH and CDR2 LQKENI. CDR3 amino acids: CASSPLGGDGYTF. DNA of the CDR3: TGTGCCAGCTCACCTCTGGGAGGCGATGGCTACACCTTC. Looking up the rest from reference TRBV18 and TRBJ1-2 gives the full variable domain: NAGVMQNPRHLVRRRGQEARLRCSPMKGHSHVYWYRQLPEEGLKFMVYLQKENIIDESGMPKERFSAEFPKEGPSILRIQQVVRGDSAAYFCASSPLGGDGYTFGSGTRLTVV.

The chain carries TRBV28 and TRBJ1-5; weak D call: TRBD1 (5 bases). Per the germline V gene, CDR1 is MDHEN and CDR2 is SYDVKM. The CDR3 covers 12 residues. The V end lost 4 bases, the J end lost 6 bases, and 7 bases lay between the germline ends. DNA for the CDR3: TGTGCCAGCAGTTCTACAGGTCAGCCCCAGCATTTT. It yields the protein CASSSTGQPQHF.

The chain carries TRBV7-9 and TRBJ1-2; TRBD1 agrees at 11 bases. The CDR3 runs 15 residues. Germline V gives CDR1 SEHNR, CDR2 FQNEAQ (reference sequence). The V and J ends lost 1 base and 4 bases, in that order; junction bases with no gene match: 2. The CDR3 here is CASSLVGQGAYGYTF. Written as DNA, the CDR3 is TGTGCCAGCAGCTTAGTTGGACAGGGGGCCTATGGCTACACCTTC.

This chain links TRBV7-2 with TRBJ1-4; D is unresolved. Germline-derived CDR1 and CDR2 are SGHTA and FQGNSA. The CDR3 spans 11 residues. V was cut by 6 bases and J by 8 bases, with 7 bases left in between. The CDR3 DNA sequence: TGTGCCAGCAGTGACACCGAAAAACTGTTTTTT. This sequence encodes CASSDTEKLFF. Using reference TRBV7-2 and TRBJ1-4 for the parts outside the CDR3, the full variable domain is GAGVSQSPSNKVTEKGKDVELRCDPISGHTALYWYRQSLGQGLEFLIYFQGNSAPDKSGLPSDRFSAERTGGSVSTLTIQRTQQEDSAVYLCASSDTEKLFFGSGTQLSVL.

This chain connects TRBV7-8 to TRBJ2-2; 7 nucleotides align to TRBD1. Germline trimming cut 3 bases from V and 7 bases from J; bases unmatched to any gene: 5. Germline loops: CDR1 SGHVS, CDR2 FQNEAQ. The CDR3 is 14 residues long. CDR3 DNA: TGTGCCAGCAGCTTCCAGGGGGTAATCGGGGAGCTGTTTTTT. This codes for CASSFQGVIGELFF.

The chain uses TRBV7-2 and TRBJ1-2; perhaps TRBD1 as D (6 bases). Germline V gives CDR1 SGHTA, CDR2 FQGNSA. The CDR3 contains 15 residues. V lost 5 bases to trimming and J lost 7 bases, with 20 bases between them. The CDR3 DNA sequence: TGTGCCAGCAGCCACACCCCGGACAGAAGGAGTGGCTACACCTTC. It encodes CASSHTPDRRSGYTF.

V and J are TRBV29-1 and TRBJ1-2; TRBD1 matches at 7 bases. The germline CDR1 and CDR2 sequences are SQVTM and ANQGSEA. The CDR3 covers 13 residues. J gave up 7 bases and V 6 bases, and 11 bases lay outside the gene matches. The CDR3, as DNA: TGCAGCGTCCTTCTCTCGGACAGGCGTGGCTACACCTTC. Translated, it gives CSVLLSDRRGYTF.

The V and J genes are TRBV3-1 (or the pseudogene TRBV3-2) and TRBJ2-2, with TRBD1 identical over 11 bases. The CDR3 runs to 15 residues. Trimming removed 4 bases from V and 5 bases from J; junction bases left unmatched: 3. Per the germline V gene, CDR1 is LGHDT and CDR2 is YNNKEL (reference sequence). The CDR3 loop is CASSPRDRGTGELFF. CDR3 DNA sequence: TGTGCCAGCAGCCCTCGGGACAGGGGGACCGGGGAGCTGTTTTTT.

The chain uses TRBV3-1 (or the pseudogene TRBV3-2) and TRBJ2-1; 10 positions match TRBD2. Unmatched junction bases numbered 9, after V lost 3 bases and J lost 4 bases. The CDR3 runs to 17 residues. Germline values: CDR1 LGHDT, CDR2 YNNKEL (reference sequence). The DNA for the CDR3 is TGTGCCAGCAGCCAGTTAAGGGCACTAGCGGGGTACAATGAGCAGTTCTTC. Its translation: CASSQLRALAGYNEQFF.

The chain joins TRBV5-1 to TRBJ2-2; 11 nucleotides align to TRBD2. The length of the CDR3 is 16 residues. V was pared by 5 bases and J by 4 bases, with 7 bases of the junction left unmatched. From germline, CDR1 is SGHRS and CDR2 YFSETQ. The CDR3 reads CASRYLAGGTTGELFF. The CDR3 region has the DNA TGCGCCAGCAGATATTTAGCGGGGGGGACCACCGGGGAGCTGTTTTTT.

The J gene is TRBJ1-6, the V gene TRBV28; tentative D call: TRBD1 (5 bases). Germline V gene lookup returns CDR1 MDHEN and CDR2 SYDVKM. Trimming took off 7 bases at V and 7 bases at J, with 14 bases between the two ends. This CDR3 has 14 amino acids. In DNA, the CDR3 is TGTGCCAGCATCGGGGGGGGGACCAATTCACCCCTCCACTTT. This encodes CASIGGGTNSPLHF.

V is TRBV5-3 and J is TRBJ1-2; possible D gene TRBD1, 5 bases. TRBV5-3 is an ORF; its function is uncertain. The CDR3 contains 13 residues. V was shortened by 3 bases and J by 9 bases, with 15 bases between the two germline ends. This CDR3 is CARSSSSLGRYTF. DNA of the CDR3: TGTGCCAGAAGCTCCTCCTCTCTGGGGCGCTACACCTTC.

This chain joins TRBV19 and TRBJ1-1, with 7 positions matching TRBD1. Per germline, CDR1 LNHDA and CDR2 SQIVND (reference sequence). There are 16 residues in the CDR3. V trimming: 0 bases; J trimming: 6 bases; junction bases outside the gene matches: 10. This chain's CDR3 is CASSIDPTGKLSEAFF. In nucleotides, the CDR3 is TGTGCCAGTAGTATAGATCCGACAGGGAAGTTGTCTGAAGCTTTCTTT.

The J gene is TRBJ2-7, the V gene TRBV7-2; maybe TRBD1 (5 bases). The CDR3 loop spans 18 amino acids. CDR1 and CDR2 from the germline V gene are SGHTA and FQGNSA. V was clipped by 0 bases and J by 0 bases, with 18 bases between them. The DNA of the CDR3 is TGTGCCAGCAGCTTAGCGCAGATAGGGGTGGCAGACTCCTACGAGCAGTACTTC. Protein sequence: CASSLAQIGVADSYEQYF.

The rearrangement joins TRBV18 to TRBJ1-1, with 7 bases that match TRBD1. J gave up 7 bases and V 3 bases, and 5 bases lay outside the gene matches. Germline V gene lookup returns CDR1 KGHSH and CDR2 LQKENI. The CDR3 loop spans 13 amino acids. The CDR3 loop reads CASSPRGHSEAFF. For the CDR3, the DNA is TGTGCCAGCTCACCTAGGGGGCATAGTGAAGCTTTCTTT.

The CDR3 protein is CASSRQVKLFF. The CDR3 nucleotides read TGTGCCAGCAGTCGACAGGTGAAACTGTTTTTT. The rearrangement joins TRBV2 to TRBJ1-4; weak D call: TRBD1 (6 bases). CDR3 size: 11 residues. Trimming took 5 bases from V and 11 from J, leaving 9 bases between them. CDR1 and CDR2 (germline): SNHLY, FYNNEI.

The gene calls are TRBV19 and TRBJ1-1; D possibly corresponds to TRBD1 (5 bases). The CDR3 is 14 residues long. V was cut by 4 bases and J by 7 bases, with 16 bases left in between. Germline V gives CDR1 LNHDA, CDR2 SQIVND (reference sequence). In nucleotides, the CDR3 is TGTGCCAGTAGTACAGGGTGGATGACCCGTGAAGCTTTCTTT. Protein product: CASSTGWMTREAFF. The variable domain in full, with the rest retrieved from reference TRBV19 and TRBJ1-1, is DGGITQSPKYLFRKEGQNVTLSCEQNLNHDAMYWYRQDPGQGLRLIYYSQIVNDFQKGDIAEGYSVSREKKESFPLTVTSAQKNPTAFYLCASSTGWMTREAFFGQGTRLTVV.

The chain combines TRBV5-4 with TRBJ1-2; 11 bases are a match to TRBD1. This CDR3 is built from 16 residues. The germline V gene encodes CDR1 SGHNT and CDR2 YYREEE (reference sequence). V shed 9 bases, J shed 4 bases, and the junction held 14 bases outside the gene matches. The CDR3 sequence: CATTLGQGASSYGYTF. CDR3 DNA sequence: TGTGCCACCACCCTAGGACAGGGGGCGTCTAGCTATGGCTACACCTTC.

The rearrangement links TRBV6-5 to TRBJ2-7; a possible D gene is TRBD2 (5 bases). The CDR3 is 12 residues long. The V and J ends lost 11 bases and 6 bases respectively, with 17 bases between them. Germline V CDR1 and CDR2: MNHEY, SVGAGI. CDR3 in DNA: TGTGCCGCTCGGGGAAATTGGCGCGAGCAGTACTTC. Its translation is CAARGNWREQYF.

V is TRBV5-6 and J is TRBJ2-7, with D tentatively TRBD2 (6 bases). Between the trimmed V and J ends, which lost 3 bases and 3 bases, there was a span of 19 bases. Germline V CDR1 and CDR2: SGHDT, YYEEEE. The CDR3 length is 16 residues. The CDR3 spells CASSSDFGTSLYEQYF. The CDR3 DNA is TGTGCCAGCAGCTCGGATTTCGGGACTTCTCTCTACGAGCAGTACTTC.